A single sample is the source of the 13 T cell receptor beta chains below, sequenced in a study of blood T cell repertoires in COVID-19. TCRdb's table, derived via immunoSEQ multiplex PCR, lists solely in-frame clones and lacks some. The sample records about 15,000 clones, around nine tenths being singletons. The sample consisted of peripheral blood. The receptors derive from a man in his sixties with active COVID-19.

J is TRBJ2-2 and V is TRBV4-1; D gene ambiguous. V lost 3 bases to trimming and J lost 2 bases, with 10 bases between them. This CDR3 contains 15 residues. Germline CDR1 MGHRA, CDR2 YSYEKL. The CDR3 DNA sequence: TGCGCCAGCAGCCAGGAGATATTAAACACCGGGGAGCTGTTTTTT. It codes for CASSQEILNTGELFF.

The chain is built from TRBV6-5 and TRBJ2-2; possible D gene TRBD1, 6 bases. The CDR3 is 14 residues long. Germline assignment: CDR1 MNHEY and CDR2 SVGAGI. The V end lost 6 bases, the J end lost 1 base, and 9 bases lay between the germline ends. The CDR3 spells CASSQTGNTGELFF. CDR3 nucleotide sequence: TGTGCCAGCAGCCAGACAGGGAACACCGGGGAGCTGTTTTTT.

This chain uses TRBV5-8 with TRBJ2-3; 11 bases are shared with TRBD2. Germline V lookup: CDR1 SGHTS, CDR2 YDEGEE. Trimming at V came to 0 bases and at J to 10 bases, leaving 4 bases not matched to a gene. The CDR3 runs 14 residues. The CDR3 loop reads CASSLGLAGGPQYF. The CDR3 DNA follows: TGTGCCAGCAGCTTGGGGCTAGCGGGGGGCCCGCAGTATTTT. The full variable domain, in which reference TRBV5-8 and TRBJ2-3 provide the parts outside the CDR3, is EAGVTQSPTHLIKTRGQQATLRCSPISGHTSVYWYQQALGLGLQFLLWYDEGEERNRGNFPPRFSGRQFPNYSSELNVNALELEDSALYLCASSLGLAGGPQYFGPGTRLTVL.

This chain links TRBV6-5 with TRBJ2-1, with TRBD2 matching 7 bases. The V gene's germline CDR1 is MNHEY and CDR2 SVGAGI. This CDR3 is built from 15 residues. The junction had 6 bases not matched to a gene; V was cut back by 6 bases and J by 1 base. CDR3 loop: CASRQSGGSYNEQFF. As DNA, the CDR3 is TGTGCCAGCAGACAGTCGGGGGGATCCTACAATGAGCAGTTCTTC.

The chain recombines TRBV5-1 with TRBJ1-2, with TRBD1 matching over 12 bases. The V gene's germline CDR1 is SGHRS and CDR2 YFSETQ. The CDR3 covers 18 residues. The junction had 7 bases not matched to a gene; V was cut back by 0 bases and J by 1 base. The CDR3 DNA reads TGCGCCAGCAGCTTGGCGGGGACAGGGGGCGGAGGTAACTATGGCTACACCTTC. Translation gives CASSLAGTGGGGNYGYTF.

This clone was seen a single time. The chain has TRBV27 and TRBJ2-1; D not resolved. The germline V gene has CDR1 MNHEY and CDR2 SMNVEV (reference sequence). Trimming took 6 bases from V and 7 from J, leaving 10 bases between them. The CDR3 runs 12 residues. The CDR3 reads CASSIIGNEQFF. The CDR3 region has the DNA TGTGCCAGCAGCATCATCGGGAATGAGCAGTTCTTC.

V is TRBV13 and J is TRBJ1-3, with D unclear. The V gene lost 6 bases and the J gene lost 2 bases, with 20 bases spanning the gap. The V gene's germline CDR1 is PRHDT and CDR2 FYEKMQ (reference sequence). The CDR3 has 17 residues. The CDR3 is CASRPPREGGTGNTIYF. The CDR3 bases are TGTGCCAGCAGGCCCCCGCGAGAGGGAGGAACTGGAAACACCATATATTTT.

The chain couples TRBV29-1 to TRBJ1-1; no clear D gene. From germline, CDR1 is SQVTM and CDR2 ANQGSEA. The CDR3 runs to 12 residues. The germline V and J ends were trimmed by 4 bases and 3 bases, with 9 bases remaining between them. CDR3: CSVGRLDTEAFF. DNA of the CDR3: TGCAGCGTTGGCAGACTGGACACTGAAGCTTTCTTT.

The chain employs TRBV5-1 and TRBJ1-1; TRBD1 agrees at 8 bases. The J segment lost 2 bases and the V segment lost 5 bases, leaving 5 bases of the junction unmatched. Per the germline V gene, CDR1 is SGHRS and CDR2 is YFSETQ. The CDR3 is 14 residues long. The CDR3 DNA follows: TGCGCCAGCAGTCGGACAGGGCCTAACACTGAAGCTTTCTTT. Its protein product is CASSRTGPNTEAFF.

The V call is TRBV4-2, the J call TRBJ2-7; D is possibly TRBD1 (5 bases). V was cut by 1 base and J by 12 bases, with 19 bases left in between. CDR1 is LGHNA and CDR2 is YNFKEQ in the germline V gene. CDR3 length equals 14 residues. CDR3 nucleotide sequence: TGTGCCAGCAGCCAAGGTGGGGATCTTCAAAGGGGGTACTTC. Its protein product is CASSQGGDLQRGYF.

The V gene is TRBV12-3 or TRBV12-4, the J gene TRBJ1-3; 7 nucleotides line up with TRBD1. V shed 5 bases and J 8 bases; nucleotides not matched to a gene: 3. CDR3 size: 12 residues. CDR3 residues: CASSQGGHTIYF. In DNA form, the CDR3 reads TGTGCCAGCAGTCAAGGGGGCCACACCATATATTTT.

The V call is TRBV5-1, the J call TRBJ1-2, with 7 bases that match TRBD1. V dropped 5 bases and J dropped 4; count of bases not matched to a gene: 2. Germline loops: CDR1 SGHRS, CDR2 YFSETQ. CDR3 size: 12 residues. The CDR3 is CASRRDSYGYTF. CDR3 coding DNA: TGCGCCAGCAGGAGGGACAGCTATGGCTACACCTTC.

This clone occurred once. For the CDR3, the DNA is TGTGCCAGCAGTAGGGGGAACCGGGAGCTGTTTTTT. Amino acids: CASSRGNRELFF. The rearrangement links TRBV6-5 to TRBJ2-2; TRBD1 might be the D (6 bases). V dropped 5 bases and J dropped 9 bases, with 10 bases sitting between them. Germline CDR1 reads MNHEY; CDR2 reads SVGAGI. This CDR3 spans 12 amino acids.